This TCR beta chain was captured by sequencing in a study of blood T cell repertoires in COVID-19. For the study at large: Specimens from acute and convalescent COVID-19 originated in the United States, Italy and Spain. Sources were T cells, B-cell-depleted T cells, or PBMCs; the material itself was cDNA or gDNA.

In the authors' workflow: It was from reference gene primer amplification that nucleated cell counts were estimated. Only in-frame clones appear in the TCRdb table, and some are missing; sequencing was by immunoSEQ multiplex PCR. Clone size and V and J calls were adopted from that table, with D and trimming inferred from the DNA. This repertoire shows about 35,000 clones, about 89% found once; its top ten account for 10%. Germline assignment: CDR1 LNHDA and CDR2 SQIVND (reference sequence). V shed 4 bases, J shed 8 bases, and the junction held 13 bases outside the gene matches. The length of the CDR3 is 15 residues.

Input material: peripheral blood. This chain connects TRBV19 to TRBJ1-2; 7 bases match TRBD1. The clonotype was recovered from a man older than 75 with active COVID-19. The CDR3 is CASSKLRTGGDGYTF. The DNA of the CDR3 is TGTGCCAGTAGTAAACTAAGGACAGGAGGTGACGGCTACACCTTC. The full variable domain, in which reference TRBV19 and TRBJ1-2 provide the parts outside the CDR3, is DGGITQSPKYLFRKEGQNVTLSCEQNLNHDAMYWYRQDPGQGLRLIYYSQIVNDFQKGDIAEGYSVSREKKESFPLTVTSAQKNPTAFYLCASSKLRTGGDGYTFGSGTRLTVV.